A selection of T cell receptor beta chains follows, all from one sample in a study of response to subunit inactivated influenza vaccine. TCRdb used MiXCR to reprocess the RT-PCR reads, holding one entry per CDR3 protein. The sample includes some 800,000 distinct CDR3 sequences, 20% to 25% of them seen just once. The sequenced sample was PBMCs from blood, obtained roughly 5 days after vaccination. These receptors originate from a man aged 50 or older who received an inactivated influenza vaccine. Each CDR3 is given with its conserved first and last residue. Each record gives: J gene, clone size, D gene, V gene, CDR3 protein, CDR3 DNA. D genes are given only for firm matches. Rows may omit the clone size; those that give it use once, few, many or a size class.

j_call: TRBJ2-1; clone_size: NA; d_call: NA; v_call: TRBV9; cdr3_aa: CASSPHDYNEQFF; cdr3_nt: TGTGCCAGCAGCCCCCACGATTACAATGAGCAGTTCTTC
j_call: TRBJ2-7; clone_size: NA; d_call: NA; v_call: TRBV5-5; cdr3_aa: CASSLGGLGEQYF; cdr3_nt: TGTGCCAGCAGCTTGGGGGGACTGGGCGAGCAGTACTTC
j_call: TRBJ2-1; clone_size: once; d_call: TRBD1; v_call: TRBV6-1; cdr3_aa: CASRRQGRSHNEQFF; cdr3_nt: TGTGCCAGCAGAAGACAGGGCCGGTCCCACAATGAGCAGTTCTTC
j_call: TRBJ2-7; clone_size: once; d_call: TRBD1; v_call: TRBV20-1; cdr3_aa: CSAGTGGTLHGGEQYF; cdr3_nt: TGCAGTGCTGGGACAGGGGGCACCCTGCACGGGGGCGAGCAGTACTTC
j_call: TRBJ2-3; clone_size: NA; d_call: NA; v_call: TRBV24-1; cdr3_aa: CATSDPGTGDTQYF; cdr3_nt: TGTGCCACCAGTGATCCAGGGACCGGAGATACGCAGTATTTT
j_call: TRBJ2-1; clone_size: NA; d_call: NA; v_call: TRBV28; cdr3_aa: CASRPDPGLGDYNEQFF; cdr3_nt: TGTGCCAGCAGACCTGATCCGGGACTCGGGGACTACAATGAGCAGTTCTTC
j_call: TRBJ1-2; clone_size: NA; d_call: NA; v_call: TRBV27; cdr3_aa: CASSLSLARANYGYTF; cdr3_nt: TGTGCCAGCAGTTTATCGCTGGCCAGAGCTAACTATGGCTACACCTTC
j_call: TRBJ2-1; clone_size: NA; d_call: TRBD2; v_call: TRBV29-1; cdr3_aa: CSVKGLAGGSSYNEQLF; cdr3_nt: TGCAGCGTCAAGGGACTAGCGGGGGGAAGCTCCTACAATGAGCAGCTCTTC
j_call: TRBJ2-7; clone_size: NA; d_call: TRBD2; v_call: TRBV20-1; cdr3_aa: CSARMLRESSYEQYF; cdr3_nt: TGCAGTGCTAGAATGCTGCGGGAGAGCTCCTACGAGCAGTACTTC
j_call: TRBJ2-3; clone_size: NA; d_call: TRBD2; v_call: TRBV5-6; cdr3_aa: CASSEYTISGMDTQYF; cdr3_nt: TGTGCCAGCAGCGAATATACTATCAGCGGGATGGATACGCAGTATTTT
j_call: TRBJ2-3; clone_size: NA; d_call: NA; v_call: TRBV3-1; cdr3_aa: CASSPRLLGLDTQYF; cdr3_nt: TGTGCCAGCAGCCCCCGCCTCCTCGGATTGGATACGCAGTATTTT
j_call: TRBJ1-1; clone_size: NA; d_call: NA; v_call: TRBV27; cdr3_aa: CASRLRQVGLSAEAFF; cdr3_nt: TGTGCCAGCCGCCTGCGGCAGGTAGGATTATCGGCTGAAGCTTTCTTT
j_call: TRBJ2-5; clone_size: NA; d_call: TRBD2; v_call: TRBV10-3; cdr3_aa: CATGLAGFQETQYF; cdr3_nt: TGTGCCACCGGACTAGCGGGGTTCCAAGAGACCCAGTACTTC
j_call: TRBJ2-1; clone_size: NA; d_call: NA; v_call: TRBV29-1; cdr3_aa: CSAKVGYNEQFF; cdr3_nt: TGCAGCGCCAAAGTCGGGTACAATGAGCAGTTCTTC
j_call: TRBJ2-7; clone_size: few; d_call: TRBD2; v_call: TRBV20-1; cdr3_aa: CSASGSGRASGYEQYF; cdr3_nt: TGCAGTGCTAGCGGTAGCGGGAGGGCTAGTGGTTACGAGCAGTACTTC
j_call: TRBJ2-7; clone_size: NA; d_call: NA; v_call: TRBV20-1; cdr3_aa: CSARGWGAPYEQYF; cdr3_nt: TGCAGTGCCCGCGGGTGGGGCGCACCCTACGAGCAGTACTTC
j_call: TRBJ2-5; clone_size: few; d_call: TRBD1; v_call: TRBV5-6; cdr3_aa: CASSQSGTGGTQYF; cdr3_nt: TGTGCCAGCAGCCAATCTGGGACAGGGGGGACCCAGTACTTC
j_call: TRBJ1-3; clone_size: few; d_call: NA; v_call: TRBV11-2; cdr3_aa: CASSLVIPPRGFSGNTIYF; cdr3_nt: TGTGCCAGCAGCTTAGTTATTCCACCCAGGGGTTTCTCTGGAAACACCATATATTTT
j_call: TRBJ2-7; clone_size: NA; d_call: NA; v_call: TRBV29-1; cdr3_aa: CSVVPPSGSYEQYF; cdr3_nt: TGCAGCGTTGTCCCCCCCAGCGGATCCTACGAGCAGTACTTC
j_call: TRBJ1-6; clone_size: NA; d_call: NA; v_call: TRBV7-9; cdr3_aa: CASRERGIGSPLHF; cdr3_nt: TGTGCCAGCAGAGAGAGAGGGATTGGTTCACCCCTCCACTTT
j_call: TRBJ2-7; clone_size: NA; d_call: NA; v_call: TRBV7-2; cdr3_aa: CASSTKTGTYEQYF; cdr3_nt: TGTGCCAGCAGCACCAAGACAGGTACCTACGAGCAGTACTTC
j_call: TRBJ1-1; clone_size: few; d_call: NA; v_call: TRBV7-6; cdr3_aa: CASSSVLGSVNTEAFF; cdr3_nt: TGTGCCAGCAGTTCGGTGCTTGGAAGCGTGAACACTGAAGCTTTCTTT
j_call: TRBJ2-6; clone_size: NA; d_call: NA; v_call: TRBV20-1; cdr3_aa: CSAVDALGANVLTF; cdr3_nt: TGCAGTGCTGTAGACGCCCTTGGAGCCAACGTCCTGACTTTC